This T cell receptor beta chain is drawn from a study of T cell responses to AZD1222 COVID-19 vaccine. Points from the study as a whole: Two AZD1222 administrations were followed by greater Spike-specific TCR breadth and depth.

Assay used: immunoSEQ multiplex PCR; TCRdb lists only in-frame clones, some missing. The sample has about 140,000 clones, 80% to 90% seen once. V was pared by 6 bases and J by 5 bases, with 7 bases between. The CDR3 contains 11 residues. Turning to this clone: What it binds is not known.

The J gene is TRBJ2-5, the V gene TRBV12-3 or TRBV12-4; no clear D. This specimen consisted of peripheral blood, obtained on day 0 of AZD1222 vaccination. This sequence was found in an adult in good health. Written as DNA, the CDR3 is TGTGCCAGCAGATACACCGAGACCCAGTACTTC. Translated, it gives CASRYTETQYF.